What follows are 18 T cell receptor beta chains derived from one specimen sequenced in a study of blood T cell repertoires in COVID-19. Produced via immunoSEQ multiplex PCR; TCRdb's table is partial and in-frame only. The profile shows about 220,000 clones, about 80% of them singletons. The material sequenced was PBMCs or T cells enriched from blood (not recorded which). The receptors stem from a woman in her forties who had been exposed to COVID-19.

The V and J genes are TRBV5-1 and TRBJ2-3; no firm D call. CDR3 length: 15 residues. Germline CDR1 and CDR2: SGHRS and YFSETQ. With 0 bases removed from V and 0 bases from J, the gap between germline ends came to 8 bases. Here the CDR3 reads CASSLAERSTDTQYF. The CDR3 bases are TGCGCCAGCAGCTTGGCCGAGCGAAGCACAGATACGCAGTATTTT.

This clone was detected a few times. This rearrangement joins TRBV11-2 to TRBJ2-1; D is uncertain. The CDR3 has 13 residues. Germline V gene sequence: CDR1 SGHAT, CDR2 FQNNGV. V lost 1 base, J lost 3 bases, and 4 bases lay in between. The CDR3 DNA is TGTGCCAGCAGCTTAGGAGGCTACAATGAGCAGTTCTTC. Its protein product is CASSLGGYNEQFF. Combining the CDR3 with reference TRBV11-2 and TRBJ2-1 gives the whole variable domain EAGVAQSPRYKIIEKRQSVAFWCNPISGHATLYWYQQILGQGPKLLIQFQNNGVVDDSQLPKDRFSAERLKGVDSTLKIQPAKLEDSAVYLCASSLGGYNEQFFGPGTRLTVL.

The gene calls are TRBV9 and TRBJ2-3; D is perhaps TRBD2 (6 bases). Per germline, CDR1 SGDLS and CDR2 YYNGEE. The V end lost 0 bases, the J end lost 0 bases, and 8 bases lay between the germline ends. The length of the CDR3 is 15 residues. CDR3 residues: CASSVGLASTDTQYF. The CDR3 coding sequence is TGTGCCAGCAGCGTAGGCCTAGCGAGCACAGATACGCAGTATTTT.

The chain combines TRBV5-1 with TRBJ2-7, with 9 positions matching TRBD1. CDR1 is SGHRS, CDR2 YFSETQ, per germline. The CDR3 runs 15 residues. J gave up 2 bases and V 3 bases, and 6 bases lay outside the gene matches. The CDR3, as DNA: TGCGCCAGCAGCTGGGGACAGGGCGCCGCCTACGAGCAGTACTTC. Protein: CASSWGQGAAYEQYF. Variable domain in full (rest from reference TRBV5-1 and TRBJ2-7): KAGVTQTPRYLIKTRGQQVTLSCSPISGHRSVSWYQQTPGQGLQFLFEYFSETQRNKGNFPGRFSGRQFSNSRSEMNVSTLELGDSALYLCASSWGQGAAYEQYFGPGTRLTVT.

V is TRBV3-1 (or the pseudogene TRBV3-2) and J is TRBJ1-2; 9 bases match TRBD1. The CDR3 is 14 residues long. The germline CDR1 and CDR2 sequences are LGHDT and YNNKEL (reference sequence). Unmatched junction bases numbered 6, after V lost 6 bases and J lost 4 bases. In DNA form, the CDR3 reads TGTGCCAGCAGGGACAGGGGCGGTACCTATGGCTACACCTTC. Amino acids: CASRDRGGTYGYTF.

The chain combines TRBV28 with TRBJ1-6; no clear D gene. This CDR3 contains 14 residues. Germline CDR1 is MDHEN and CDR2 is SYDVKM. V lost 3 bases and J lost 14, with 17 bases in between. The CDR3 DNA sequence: TGTGCCAGCAGTTTTAAAGGGTTAGGAGGGACCCTCCACTTT. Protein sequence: CASSFKGLGGTLHF.

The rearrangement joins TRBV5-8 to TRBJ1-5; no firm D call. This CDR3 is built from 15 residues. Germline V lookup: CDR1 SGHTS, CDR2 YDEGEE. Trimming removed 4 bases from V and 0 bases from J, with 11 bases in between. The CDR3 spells CASSPRHFSNQPQHF. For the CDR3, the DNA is TGTGCCAGCAGCCCCCGCCACTTTAGCAATCAGCCCCAGCATTTT.

The DNA of the CDR3 is TGTGCCTGGAGTCCCGGGGGGCTGGGGTATGGCTACACCTTC. Amino acids: CAWSPGGLGYGYTF. The chain is built from TRBV30 and TRBJ1-2; TRBD1 might be the D (6 bases). This CDR3 region has 14 residues. The germline gives CDR1 GTSNPN, CDR2 SVGIG (reference sequence). Trimming took 2 bases from V and 5 from J, leaving 15 bases between them. The variable domain in full, with the rest retrieved from reference TRBV30 and TRBJ1-2, is SQTIHQWPATLVQPVGSPLSLECTVEGTSNPNLYWYRQAAGRGLQLLFYSVGIGQISSEVPQNLSASRPQDRQFILSSKKLLLSDSGFYLCAWSPGGLGYGYTFGSGTRLTVV.

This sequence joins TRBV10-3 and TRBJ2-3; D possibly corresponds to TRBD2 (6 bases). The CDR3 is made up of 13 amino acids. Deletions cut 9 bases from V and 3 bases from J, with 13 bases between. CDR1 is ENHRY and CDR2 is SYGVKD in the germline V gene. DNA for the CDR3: TGTGCCATGACTCGGGGGTTGACAGATACGCAGTATTTT. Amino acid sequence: CAMTRGLTDTQYF.

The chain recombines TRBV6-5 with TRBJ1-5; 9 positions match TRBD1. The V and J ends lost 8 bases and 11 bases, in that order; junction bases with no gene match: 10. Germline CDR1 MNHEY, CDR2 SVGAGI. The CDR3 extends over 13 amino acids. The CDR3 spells CASATGGRESQHF. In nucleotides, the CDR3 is TGTGCCAGCGCTACAGGGGGCCGAGAGTCCCAGCATTTT.

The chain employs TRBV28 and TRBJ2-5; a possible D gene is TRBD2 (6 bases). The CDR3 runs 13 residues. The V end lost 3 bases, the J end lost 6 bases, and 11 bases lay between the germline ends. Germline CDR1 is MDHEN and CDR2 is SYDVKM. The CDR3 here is CASSLEGWKTQYF. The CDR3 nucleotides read TGTGCCAGCAGTTTGGAGGGCTGGAAGACCCAGTACTTC.

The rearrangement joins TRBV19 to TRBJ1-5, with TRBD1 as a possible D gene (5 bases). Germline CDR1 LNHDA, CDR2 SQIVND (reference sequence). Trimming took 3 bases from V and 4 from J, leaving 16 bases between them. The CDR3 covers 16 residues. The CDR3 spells CASSIRGGATNQPQHF. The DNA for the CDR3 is TGTGCCAGTAGTATCCGGGGGGGAGCCACAAATCAGCCCCAGCATTTT.

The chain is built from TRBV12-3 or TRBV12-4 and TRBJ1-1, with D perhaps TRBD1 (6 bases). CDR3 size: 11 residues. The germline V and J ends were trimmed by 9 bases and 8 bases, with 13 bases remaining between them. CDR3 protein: CASNQGYEAFF. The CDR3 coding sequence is TGTGCCAGTAACCAGGGGTACGAAGCTTTCTTT.

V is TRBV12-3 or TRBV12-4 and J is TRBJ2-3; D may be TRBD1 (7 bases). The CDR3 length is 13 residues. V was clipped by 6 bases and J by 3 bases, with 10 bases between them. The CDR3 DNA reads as TGTGCCAGCAGGGAGGGGGCTACAGATACGCAGTATTTT. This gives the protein CASREGATDTQYF.

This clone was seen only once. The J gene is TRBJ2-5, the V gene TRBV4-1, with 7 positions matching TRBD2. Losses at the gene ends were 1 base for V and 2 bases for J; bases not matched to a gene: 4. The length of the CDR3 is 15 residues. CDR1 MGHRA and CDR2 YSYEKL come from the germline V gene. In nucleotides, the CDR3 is TGCGCCAGCAGCCAAGGGCTAGCGGCACAAGAGACCCAGTACTTC. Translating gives CASSQGLAAQETQYF.

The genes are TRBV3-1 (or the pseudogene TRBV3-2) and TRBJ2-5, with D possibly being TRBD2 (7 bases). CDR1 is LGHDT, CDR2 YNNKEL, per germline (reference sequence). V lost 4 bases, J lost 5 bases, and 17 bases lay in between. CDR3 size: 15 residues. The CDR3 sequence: CASSRTGGHRETQYF. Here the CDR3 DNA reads TGTGCCAGCAGCCGAACGGGGGGCCATCGGGAGACCCAGTACTTC.

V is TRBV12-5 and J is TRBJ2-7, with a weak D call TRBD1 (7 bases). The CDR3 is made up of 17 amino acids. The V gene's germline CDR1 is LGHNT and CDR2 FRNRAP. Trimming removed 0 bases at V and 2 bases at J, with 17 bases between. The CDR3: CASGLVRGTVGPYEQYF. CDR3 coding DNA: TGTGCTAGTGGTTTGGTACGGGGGACAGTTGGGCCCTACGAGCAGTACTTC.

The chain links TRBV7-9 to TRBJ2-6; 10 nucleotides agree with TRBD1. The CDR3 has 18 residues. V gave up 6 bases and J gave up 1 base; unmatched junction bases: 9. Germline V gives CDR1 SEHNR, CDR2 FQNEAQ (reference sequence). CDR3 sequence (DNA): TGTGCCAGCAGAAACCGGGACAGGGGAAGTTCTGGGGCCAACGTCCTGACTTTC. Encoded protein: CASRNRDRGSSGANVLTF. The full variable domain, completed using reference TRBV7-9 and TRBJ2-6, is DTGVSQNPRHKITKRGQNVTFRCDPISEHNRLYWYRQTLGQGPEFLTYFQNEAQLEKSRLLSDRFSAERPKGSFSTLEIQRTEQGDSAMYLCASRNRDRGSSGANVLTFGAGSRLTVL.